The 26 T cell receptor beta chains below all came from one sample that was sequenced in a study of OX40 agonist ivuxolimab in advanced cancers. Profiled with immunoSEQ multiplex PCR; TCRdb holds only in-frame clones, not every one. This sample has about 29,000 clones; about nine tenths occur once, and the top ten carry about 9.4%. The source material was CD4+ or CD8+ T cells sorted from blood, sampled in a trial of the OX40 agonist ivuxolimab. The receptors shown here come from an adult with an advanced solid tumor such as melanoma, head and neck, liver or kidney cancer.

The chain recombines TRBV10-2 with TRBJ1-1; maybe TRBD1 (5 bases). Germline CDR1 reads WSHSY; CDR2 reads SAAADI. CDR3 length: 14 residues. Trimming stripped 7 bases from V and 1 base from J, with 13 bases between. The CDR3 nucleotides read TGCGCCAGCAATCCGGGACGCAAGAACACTGAAGCTTTCTTT. Translated: CASNPGRKNTEAFF.

V usage is TRBV10-3 and J usage is TRBJ2-5; D might be TRBD2 (6 bases). Trimming took off 6 bases at V and 5 bases at J, with 13 bases between the two ends. Germline loops: CDR1 ENHRY, CDR2 SYGVKD. This CDR3 region has 13 residues. The chain's CDR3 is CAIRVSREETQYF. The DNA of the CDR3 is TGTGCCATCAGAGTCTCTCGGGAGGAGACCCAGTACTTC.

The V and J genes are TRBV7-2 and TRBJ1-1, with D perhaps TRBD1 (5 bases). Germline CDR1 is SGHTA and CDR2 is FQGNSA. The CDR3 extends over 13 amino acids. V lost 4 bases and J lost 8, with 14 bases in between. The CDR3 is CASSSGPEREAFF. CDR3 nucleotides: TGTGCCAGCAGCTCAGGGCCCGAGAGAGAAGCTTTCTTT.

This chain links TRBV12-5 with TRBJ1-2; 9 bases align to TRBD1. Germline trimming cut 7 bases from V and 4 bases from J; bases unmatched to any gene: 7. Germline V gives CDR1 LGHNT, CDR2 FRNRAP. The length of the CDR3 is 14 residues. CDR3 in amino acids: CASEPGQGPYGYTF. The CDR3 DNA sequence: TGTGCTAGTGAACCAGGACAGGGGCCCTATGGCTACACCTTC.

This chain joins TRBV7-9 and TRBJ1-4; 8 bases agree with TRBD1. The J segment lost 8 bases and the V segment lost 3 bases, leaving 5 bases of the junction unmatched. The CDR3 length is 14 residues. Germline-derived CDR1 and CDR2 are SEHNR and FQNEAQ (reference sequence). The DNA of the CDR3 is TGTGCCAGCAGCTTCGCAGGGGGCGAGGAAAAACTGTTTTTT. The encoded protein is CASSFAGGEEKLFF.

The V call is TRBV9, the J call TRBJ2-7, with D possibly being TRBD1 (6 bases). V was shortened by 0 bases and J by 5 bases, with 12 bases between the two germline ends. Per the germline V gene, CDR1 is SGDLS and CDR2 is YYNGEE. This CDR3 has 14 residues. The CDR3 spells CASSVGRGVHEQYF. CDR3 nucleotide sequence: TGTGCCAGCAGCGTAGGCAGGGGAGTCCACGAGCAGTACTTC.

The chain carries TRBV7-6 and TRBJ2-7, with 9 bases that match TRBD1. The junction had 7 bases not matched to a gene; V was cut back by 4 bases and J by 3 bases. The CDR3 length is 15 residues. Germline V CDR1 and CDR2: SGHVS, FNYEAQ. The chain's CDR3 is CASSSPGTGIYEQYF. CDR3 coding DNA: TGTGCCAGCAGCTCGCCCGGGACAGGGATCTACGAGCAGTACTTC.

The chain is built from TRBV6-6 and TRBJ2-2, with no clear D. Germline assignment: CDR1 MNHNY and CDR2 SVGAGI (reference sequence). This CDR3 comprises 14 residues. The V and J ends lost 2 bases and 2 bases respectively, with 6 bases between them. The CDR3 reads CASSYAYNTGELFF. In DNA, the CDR3 is TGTGCCAGCAGTTACGCCTACAACACCGGGGAGCTGTTTTTT.

The chain has TRBV9 and TRBJ2-7, with D uncertain. The length of the CDR3 is 15 residues. Germline loops: CDR1 SGDLS, CDR2 YYNGEE. Deletions cut 4 bases from V and 2 bases from J, with 16 bases between. This CDR3 is CASSPTTHAAYEQYF. The CDR3 DNA reads TGTGCCAGCAGCCCCACCACGCACGCGGCCTACGAGCAGTACTTC.

V is TRBV6-1 and J is TRBJ2-7; 7 nucleotides line up with TRBD2. Germline CDR1 and CDR2: MNHNS and SASEGT. Losses at the gene ends were 8 bases for V and 7 bases for J; bases not matched to a gene: 14. This CDR3 has 14 amino acids. Written as DNA, the CDR3 is TGTGCCAGCGCAAGAAATGGCGGGAGTTGGGAGCAGTACTTC. It translates to CASARNGGSWEQYF.

This clone has just a few counts. This sequence joins TRBV5-6 and TRBJ1-5, with D perhaps TRBD1 (6 bases). Trimming shortened V by 2 bases and J by 0 bases, and 18 bases separated the two germline ends. CDR3 length: 18 amino acids. CDR1 SGHDT and CDR2 YYEEEE come from the germline V gene. In DNA form, the CDR3 reads TGTGCCAGCAGCTTTTCGGGAGGGGGGTTCAGTAGCAATCAGCCCCAGCATTTT. Amino acid sequence: CASSFSGGGFSSNQPQHF. Together with reference TRBV5-6 and TRBJ1-5, the CDR3 gives the full variable domain: DAGVTQSPTHLIKTRGQQVTLRCSPKSGHDTVSWYQQALGQGPQFIFQYYEEEERQRGNFPDRFSGHQFPNYSSELNVNALLLGDSALYLCASSFSGGGFSSNQPQHFGDGTRLSIL.

This sequence joins TRBV7-9 and TRBJ2-1; tentatively, D is TRBD1 (6 bases). The CDR3 loop spans 18 amino acids. The V gene lost 1 base and the J gene lost 4 bases, with 20 bases spanning the gap. In germline, CDR1 is SEHNR, CDR2 FQNEAQ (reference sequence). CDR3 in amino acids: CASSLEQVQGWGYNEQFF. Here the CDR3 DNA reads TGTGCCAGCAGCTTAGAACAAGTACAGGGATGGGGGTACAATGAGCAGTTCTTC.

V usage is TRBV19 and J usage is TRBJ1-2; 9 bases align to TRBD1. Germline CDR1 LNHDA, CDR2 SQIVND (reference sequence). Unmatched junction bases numbered 11, after V lost 4 bases and J lost 8 bases. The CDR3 is 15 residues long. CDR3 protein: CASSTLTGGSDGYTF. The CDR3 DNA is TGTGCCAGTAGTACACTGACAGGGGGAAGTGACGGCTACACCTTC.

The V gene is TRBV4-1, the J gene TRBJ2-3; the D gene could be TRBD1 or TRBD2 (5 bases each). The V gene's germline CDR1 is MGHRA and CDR2 YSYEKL. The CDR3 covers 15 residues. The germline V and J ends were trimmed by 3 bases and 6 bases, with 16 bases remaining between them. CDR3 loop: CASSQGPRGADTQYF. The CDR3 DNA is TGCGCCAGCAGCCAGGGCCCGAGAGGGGCCGATACGCAGTATTTT.

This chain connects TRBV6-5 to TRBJ2-7; D not certain. Trimming stripped 2 bases from V and 2 bases from J, with 7 bases between. The germline gives CDR1 MNHEY, CDR2 SVGAGI. The CDR3 has 13 amino acids. The CDR3 DNA is TGTGCCAGCAGTTACGGGTTGACCTACGAGCAGTACTTC. Protein sequence: CASSYGLTYEQYF.

The CDR3 is CASSPGWPDPYEQYF. CDR3 coding DNA: TGTGCCAGCAGCCCCGGCTGGCCGGACCCCTACGAGCAGTACTTC. J is TRBJ2-7 and V is TRBV11-1; D ambiguous. The CDR3 spans 15 residues. Trimming pared 5 bases from V and 2 bases from J, leaving 16 bases between. Germline assignment: CDR1 SGHAT and CDR2 FQDESV (reference sequence). The full variable domain, rest sourced from reference TRBV11-1 and TRBJ2-7, is EAEVAQSPRYKITEKSQAVAFWCDPISGHATLYWYRQILGQGPELLVQFQDESVVDDSQLPKDRFSAERLKGVDSTLKIQPAELGDSAMYLCASSPGWPDPYEQYFGPGTRLTVT.

In its sample, this clone was seen once. The junction differs from germline at one of its ends, possibly a read error. The chain recombines TRBV5-4 with TRBJ1-1; D is ambiguous. Germline-derived CDR1 and CDR2 are SGHNT and YYREEE (reference sequence). The CDR3 has 11 residues. The CDR3 loop reads CASSLNTEAFF. The CDR3 DNA is TGTGCCAGCAGCTTGAATACTGAAGCTTTCTTT.

J is TRBJ2-5 and V is TRBV6-6; 10 bases map to TRBD2. The trim removed 5 bases at V and 3 bases at J, leaving 6 bases unmatched. This CDR3 spans 15 amino acids. Germline V gene sequence: CDR1 MNHNY, CDR2 SVGAGI (reference sequence). This CDR3 is CASSVTSGIKETQYF. The DNA for the CDR3 is TGTGCCAGCAGTGTTACTAGCGGGATTAAAGAGACCCAGTACTTC.

This clone was counted a single time. DNA for the CDR3: TGTGCCAGCAGCTTGAGGCGGGACTATGGCTACACCTTC. Protein sequence: CASSLRRDYGYTF. The chain recombines TRBV5-6 with TRBJ1-2; D gene uncertain. V was pared by 1 base and J by 3 bases, with 7 bases between. The CDR3 extends over 13 amino acids. Germline CDR1 is SGHDT and CDR2 is YYEEEE. Supplemented by reference TRBV5-6 and TRBJ1-2, the full variable domain reads DAGVTQSPTHLIKTRGQQVTLRCSPKSGHDTVSWYQQALGQGPQFIFQYYEEEERQRGNFPDRFSGHQFPNYSSELNVNALLLGDSALYLCASSLRRDYGYTFGSGTRLTVV.

The chain uses TRBV4-2 and TRBJ2-7; D call uncertain. The V end lost 1 base, the J end lost 2 bases, and 9 bases lay between the germline ends. Germline V lookup: CDR1 LGHNA, CDR2 YNFKEQ. The CDR3 is made up of 14 amino acids. CDR3 region: CASSQAGAPYEQYF. CDR3 in DNA: TGTGCCAGCAGCCAAGCCGGAGCGCCCTACGAGCAGTACTTC.

The CDR3 spells CASSPGVGDTQYF. CDR3 bases: TGTGCCAGCAGTCCAGGGGTAGGAGATACGCAGTATTTT. This chain connects TRBV6-6 to TRBJ2-3; possibly TRBD1 for D (6 bases). CDR3 length equals 13 residues. Per germline, CDR1 MNHNY and CDR2 SVGAGI (reference sequence). Trimming removed 5 bases from V and 5 bases from J, with 11 bases in between.

The V call is TRBV2, the J call TRBJ2-7; possible D gene TRBD1, 6 bases. The germline V gene has CDR1 SNHLY and CDR2 FYNNEI. V lost 4 bases, J lost 0 bases, and 19 bases lay in between. This CDR3 comprises 17 residues. The CDR3 DNA sequence: TGTGCCAGCAGTGGCACGTTAGGGACATTAAGCTCCTACGAGCAGTACTTC. Translated: CASSGTLGTLSSYEQYF.

This CDR3 is CASSVAVAGGNSEQFF. The CDR3 nucleotides are TGTGCCAGCAGCGTAGCTGTAGCGGGAGGCAATTCTGAGCAGTTCTTC. V is TRBV9 and J is TRBJ2-1, with TRBD2 matching 10 bases. Germline V CDR1 and CDR2: SGDLS, YYNGEE. V gave up 0 bases and J gave up 9 bases; unmatched junction bases: 9. The CDR3 covers 16 residues.

The rearrangement uses TRBV15 and TRBJ1-1; TRBD1 matches 8 bases. CDR3 size: 15 residues. Germline loops: CDR1 LNHNV, CDR2 YYDKDF (reference sequence). J lost 6 bases, V lost 1 base, and 7 bases had no gene match. CDR3 region: CATSRVLGTGPEAFF. DNA of the CDR3: TGTGCCACCAGCAGAGTTCTGGGGACAGGTCCTGAAGCTTTCTTT.

This rearrangement joins TRBV19 to TRBJ2-7; weak D call: TRBD1 (6 bases). Trimming removed 4 bases at V and 2 bases at J, with 12 bases between. The CDR3 extends over 14 amino acids. Germline V CDR1 and CDR2: LNHDA, SQIVND (reference sequence). CDR3 in amino acids: CASSTATGAYEQYF. In DNA form, the CDR3 reads TGTGCCAGTAGTACCGCGACAGGTGCCTACGAGCAGTACTTC.

The rearrangement uses TRBV11-2 and TRBJ1-1, with D perhaps TRBD1 (5 bases). CDR3 length equals 13 residues. CDR1 and CDR2 (germline): SGHAT, FQNNGV. Trimming shortened V by 3 bases and J by 5 bases, and 10 bases separated the two germline ends. DNA of the CDR3: TGTGCCAGCAGCTTGGCAGGGAGGACTGAAGCTTTCTTT. It codes for CASSLAGRTEAFF.